A selection of T cell receptor beta chains follows, all from one sample in a study of blood T cell repertoires in COVID-19. Repertoires were generated with immunoSEQ multiplex PCR, while TCRdb's copy carries only in-frame clones and drops some. The top ten clones hold over 11% of a sample with 150,000 to 200,000 clones, about four fifths of them seen once. The sequenced sample was peripheral blood. The receptor set was obtained from an elderly woman with acute or convalescent COVID-19. CDR3s include the opening cysteine and the closing phenylalanine or tryptophan. A D gene is named only where the DNA matches it firmly. Clone size is not always given. Where it is, it says once, few, many or a class for expanded clones.

j_call | v_call | clone_size | d_call | cdr3_nt | cdr3_aa
TRBJ1-2 | TRBV24-1 | NA | TRBD1 | TGTGCCACCAGTGATCCCAGGGGGAATGGCTACACCTTC | CATSDPRGNGYTF
TRBJ1-2 | TRBV5-1 | NA | TRBD1 | TGCGCCAGCAGCCTGGGGGACAGGGGAGATGGCTACACCTTC | CASSLGDRGDGYTF
TRBJ2-5 | TRBV27 | few | NA | TGTGCCAGCAGTTTAGGAGGGACCCAGTACTTC | CASSLGGTQYF
TRBJ1-2 | TRBV19 | NA | NA | TGTGCCAGTAGTATTTCCGGCCAAAGAGGGCGAGGCTACACCTTC | CASSISGQRGRGYTF
TRBJ1-1 | TRBV5-1 | NA | TRBD1 | TGCGCCAGCAGCTTGGGGTGGAACAGGGGGCGAGGAAGCACTGAAGCTTTCTTT | CASSLGWNRGRGSTEAFF
TRBJ2-2 | TRBV6-1 | NA | NA | TGTGCCAGCAGTGAAGGGGAGAGAGCCACCGGGGAGCTGTTTTTT | CASSEGERATGELFF
TRBJ2-1 | TRBV5-4 | NA | NA | TGTGCCAGCAGCTTGGCCCACTTGCAATACAATGAGCAGTTCTTC | CASSLAHLQYNEQFF
TRBJ1-6 | TRBV2 | NA | NA | TGTGCCACCCTATCACAGGGAGAATATTCACCCCTCCACTTT | CATLSQGEYSPLHF
TRBJ2-5 | TRBV5-6 | NA | NA | TGTGCCAGCAGCTTACAGGGTAACCAAGAGACCCAGTACTTC | CASSLQGNQETQYF
TRBJ1-2 | TRBV11-2 | NA | TRBD1 | TGTGCCAGCAGCTTGGGTTCGGGGACAGGGGCACTTGGCTACACCTTC | CASSLGSGTGALGYTF